This TCR beta chain was recorded in a study of post-analysis software for immune sequencing data. Study background: Secondary progressive, relapsing-remitting and progressive-relapsing multiple sclerosis were among the included disease courses.

With regard to this clonotype: Antigen: not known.

Study-wide results and caveats: Multiple sclerosis patients showed significantly lower normalized Chao1 diversity than controls did. Higher frequency in patients than in controls was seen for about 5 TRBV segments, with TRBV5-6, TRBV5-1 and TRBV20-1 among them. F measure showed strong co-clustering of same-batch samples.

The CDR3 loop spans 13 amino acids. Germline assignment: CDR1 ENHRY and CDR2 SYGVKD. Trimming shortened V by 8 bases and J by 0 bases, and 10 bases separated the two germline ends. Unique-molecular-identifier-tagged TCR beta cDNA libraries were used. T cells numbering 1 to 10 million yielded cDNA molecules that totaled roughly 500,000. TCRdb reanalysed the PCR reads using MiXCR and keeps one entry per CDR3 protein. Here the sample spans roughly 700,000 distinct CDR3 sequences, 25% to 30% being singletons. This clonotype was sampled from a girl between 10 and 17 years old with multiple sclerosis. The gene calls are TRBV10-3 and TRBJ1-2, with a possible D match to TRBD1 (5 bases). The sample comprised blood. The CDR3 DNA reads as TGTGCCATCGGGGACTGGACTAACTATGGCTACACCTTC. Protein product: CAIGDWTNYGYTF.